This TCR beta chain was obtained from a study of blood T cell repertoires in COVID-19. About the study: The United States, Italy and Spain supplied acute and convalescent COVID-19 samples.

Participant ages covered roughly 18 to 90 years across about two dozen US areas. Participant reports of clinical history set cohort assignment. Recovered status in Cohort 3 required two negative PCRs, clearance, or symptom resolution. Some clones are missing from TCRdb's copy, which holds only in-frame ones; the method was immunoSEQ multiplex PCR. The sample has almost 65,000 clones; about 88% are singletons. The CDR3 is 13 amino acids. V lost 2 bases, J lost 9 bases, and 11 bases lay in between. Germline V gene lookup returns CDR1 WNHNN and CDR2 SYGVQD (reference sequence). V is TRBV10-1 and J is TRBJ2-1; D possibly corresponds to TRBD2 (6 bases). Sequencing was carried out using PBMCs or T cells enriched from blood (not recorded which). The clonotype was recovered from a middle-aged woman who had recovered from COVID-19. CDR3: CASSEKVGGEQFF. The CDR3 DNA reads as TGCGCCAGCAGTGAGAAAGTGGGGGGTGAGCAGTTCTTC.